This T cell receptor beta chain came from a study of OX40 agonist ivuxolimab in advanced cancers. Clones were read by immunoSEQ multiplex PCR, and TCRdb kept only the in-frame ones, dropping some. The data contain tens of thousands of clones, 85% to 90% of them seen just once; the ten biggest clones take up less than 6%. Germline V gene sequence: CDR1 MNHGY, CDR2 SVAAGI. This CDR3 has 13 amino acids. The V end was cut by 5 bases, the J end by 10 bases, with 17 bases between. This sequence joins TRBV6-9 and TRBJ1-2; tentatively, D is TRBD1 (5 bases). The TCR originated in an adult with an advanced solid tumor such as melanoma, head and neck, liver or kidney cancer. This specimen consisted of CD4+ or CD8+ T cells sorted from blood, obtained in a trial of the OX40 agonist ivuxolimab. The CDR3 bases are TGTGCCAGCAGTCCCGGGGCCCCTAATACCTACACCTTC. This codes for CASSPGAPNTYTF.